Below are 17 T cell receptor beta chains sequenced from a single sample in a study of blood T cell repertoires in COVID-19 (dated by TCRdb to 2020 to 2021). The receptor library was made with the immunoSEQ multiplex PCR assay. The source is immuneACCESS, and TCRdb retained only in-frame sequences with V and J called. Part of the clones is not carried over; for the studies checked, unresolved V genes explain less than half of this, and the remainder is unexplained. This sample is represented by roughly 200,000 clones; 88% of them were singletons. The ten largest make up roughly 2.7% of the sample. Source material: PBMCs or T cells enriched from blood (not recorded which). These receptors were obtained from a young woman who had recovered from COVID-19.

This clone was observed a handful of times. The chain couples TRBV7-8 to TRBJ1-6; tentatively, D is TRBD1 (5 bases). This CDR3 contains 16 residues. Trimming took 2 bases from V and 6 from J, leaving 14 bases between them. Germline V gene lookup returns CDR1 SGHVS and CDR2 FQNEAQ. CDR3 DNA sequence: TGTGCCAGCAGCTTAATTCGGCAGGGAAGTAATTCACCCCTCCACTTT. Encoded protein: CASSLIRQGSNSPLHF. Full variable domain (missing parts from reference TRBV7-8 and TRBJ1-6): GAGVSQSPRYKVAKRGQDVALRCDPISGHVSLFWYQQALGQGPEFLTYFQNEAQLDKSGLPSDRFFAERPEGSVSTLKIQRTQQEDSAVYLCASSLIRQGSNSPLHFGNGTRLTVT.

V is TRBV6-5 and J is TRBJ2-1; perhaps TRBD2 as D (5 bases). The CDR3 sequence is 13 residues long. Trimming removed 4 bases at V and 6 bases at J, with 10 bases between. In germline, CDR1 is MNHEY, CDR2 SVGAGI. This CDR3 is CASSCPDCNEQFF. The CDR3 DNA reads TGTGCCAGCAGTTGCCCGGACTGCAATGAGCAGTTCTTC.

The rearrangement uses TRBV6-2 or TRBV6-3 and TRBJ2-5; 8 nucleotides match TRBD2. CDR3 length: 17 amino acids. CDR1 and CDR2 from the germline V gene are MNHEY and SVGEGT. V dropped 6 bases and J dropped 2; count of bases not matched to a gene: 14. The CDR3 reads CASSQSPGTRGQETQYF. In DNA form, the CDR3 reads TGTGCCAGCAGCCAGTCCCCCGGGACTAGGGGGCAAGAGACCCAGTACTTC.

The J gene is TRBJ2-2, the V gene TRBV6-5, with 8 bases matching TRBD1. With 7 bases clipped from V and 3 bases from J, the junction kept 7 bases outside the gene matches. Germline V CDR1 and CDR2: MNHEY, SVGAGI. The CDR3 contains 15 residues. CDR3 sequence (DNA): TGTGCCAGCACATCAGGACAGGGCGACACCGGGGAGCTGTTTTTT. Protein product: CASTSGQGDTGELFF.

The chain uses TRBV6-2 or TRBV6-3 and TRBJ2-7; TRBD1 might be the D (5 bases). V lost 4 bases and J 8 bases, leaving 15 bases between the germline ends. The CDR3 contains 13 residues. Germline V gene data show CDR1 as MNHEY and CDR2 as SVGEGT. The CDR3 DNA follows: TGTGCCAGCAGTTGGCAGGGAATGACCCAGCAGTACTTC. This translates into CASSWQGMTQQYF.

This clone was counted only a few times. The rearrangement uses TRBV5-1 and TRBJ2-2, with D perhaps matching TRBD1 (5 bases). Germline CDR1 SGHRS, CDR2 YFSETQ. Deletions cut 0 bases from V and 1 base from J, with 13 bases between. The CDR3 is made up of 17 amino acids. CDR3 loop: CASSLEAQGLNTGELFF. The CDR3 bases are TGCGCCAGCAGCTTGGAAGCCCAGGGCCTGAACACCGGGGAGCTGTTTTTT.

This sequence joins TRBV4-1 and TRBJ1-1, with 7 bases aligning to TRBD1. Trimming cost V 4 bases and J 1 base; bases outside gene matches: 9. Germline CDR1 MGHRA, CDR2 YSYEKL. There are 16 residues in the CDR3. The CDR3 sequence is CASSPPLRTGNTEAFF. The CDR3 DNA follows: TGCGCCAGCAGCCCCCCCCTGCGGACAGGGAACACTGAAGCTTTCTTT.

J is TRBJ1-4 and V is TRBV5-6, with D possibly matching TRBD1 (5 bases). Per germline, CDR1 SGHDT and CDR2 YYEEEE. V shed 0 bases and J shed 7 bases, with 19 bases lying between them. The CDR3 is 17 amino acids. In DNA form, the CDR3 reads TGTGCCAGCAGCTTGGCTGCAGGGAGGGTCGTAGGTGAAAAACTGTTTTTT. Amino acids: CASSLAAGRVVGEKLFF.

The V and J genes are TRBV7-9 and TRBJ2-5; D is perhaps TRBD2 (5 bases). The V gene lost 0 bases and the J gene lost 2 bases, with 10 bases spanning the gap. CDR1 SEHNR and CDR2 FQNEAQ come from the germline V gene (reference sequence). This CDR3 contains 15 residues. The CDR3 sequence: CASSLATGSQETQYF. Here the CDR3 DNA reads TGTGCCAGCAGCTTAGCGACGGGATCTCAAGAGACCCAGTACTTC.

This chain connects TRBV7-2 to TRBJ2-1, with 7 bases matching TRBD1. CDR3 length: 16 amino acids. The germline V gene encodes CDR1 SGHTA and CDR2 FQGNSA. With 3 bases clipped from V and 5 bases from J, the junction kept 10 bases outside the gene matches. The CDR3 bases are TGTGCCAGCAGCTTGCTGACCTTCGACAGGGACAATGAGCAGTTCTTC. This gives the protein CASSLLTFDRDNEQFF.

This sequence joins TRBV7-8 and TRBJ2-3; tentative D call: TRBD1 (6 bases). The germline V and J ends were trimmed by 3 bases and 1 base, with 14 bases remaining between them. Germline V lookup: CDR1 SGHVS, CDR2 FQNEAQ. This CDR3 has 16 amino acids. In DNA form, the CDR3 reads TGTGCCAGCAGCTTCGACCGGGACAAAGGCACAGATACGCAGTATTTT. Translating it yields CASSFDRDKGTDTQYF. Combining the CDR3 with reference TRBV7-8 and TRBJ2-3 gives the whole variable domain GAGVSQSPRYKVAKRGQDVALRCDPISGHVSLFWYQQALGQGPEFLTYFQNEAQLDKSGLPSDRFFAERPEGSVSTLKIQRTQQEDSAVYLCASSFDRDKGTDTQYFGPGTRLTVL.

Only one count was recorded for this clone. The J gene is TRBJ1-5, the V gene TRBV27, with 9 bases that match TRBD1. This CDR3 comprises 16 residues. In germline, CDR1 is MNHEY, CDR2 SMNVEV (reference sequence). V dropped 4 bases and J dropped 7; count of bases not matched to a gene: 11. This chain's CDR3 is CASSSAGTGYQQPQHF. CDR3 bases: TGTGCCAGCAGTTCCGCCGGGACAGGGTACCAACAGCCCCAGCATTTT.

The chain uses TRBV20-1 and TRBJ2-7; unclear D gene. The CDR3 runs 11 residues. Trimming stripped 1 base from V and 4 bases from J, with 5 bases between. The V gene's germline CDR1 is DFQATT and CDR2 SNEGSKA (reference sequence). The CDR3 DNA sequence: TGCAGTGCTAGAGGAGAGTACGAGCAGTACTTC. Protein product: CSARGEYEQYF.

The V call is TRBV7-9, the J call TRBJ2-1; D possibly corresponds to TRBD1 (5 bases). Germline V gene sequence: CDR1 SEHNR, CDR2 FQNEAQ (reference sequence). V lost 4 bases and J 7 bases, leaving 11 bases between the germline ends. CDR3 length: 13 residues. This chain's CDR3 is CASSSTQVNEQFF. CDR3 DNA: TGTGCCAGCAGCTCCACACAGGTAAATGAGCAGTTCTTC.

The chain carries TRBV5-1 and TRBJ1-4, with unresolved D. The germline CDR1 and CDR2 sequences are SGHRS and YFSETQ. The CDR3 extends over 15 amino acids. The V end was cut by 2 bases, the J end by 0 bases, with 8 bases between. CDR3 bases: TGCGCCAGCAGCTTACGGAGCACAACTAATGAAAAACTGTTTTTT. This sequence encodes CASSLRSTTNEKLFF.

This CDR3 reads CVRSLGRQGPTNYGYTF. The DNA for the CDR3 is TGTGTCAGAAGCTTAGGAAGACAGGGTCCCACTAACTATGGCTACACCTTC. This chain joins TRBV7-5 and TRBJ1-2; TRBD1, the D gene given by the table, was not confirmed from the DNA. TRBV7-5 is assigned pseudogene status. The CDR3 has 17 amino acids.

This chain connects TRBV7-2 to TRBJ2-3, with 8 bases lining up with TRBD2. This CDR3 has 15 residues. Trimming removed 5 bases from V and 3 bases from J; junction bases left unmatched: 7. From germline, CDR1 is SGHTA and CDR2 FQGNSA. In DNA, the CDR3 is TGTGCCAGCAGCCCGGGAGGGCCAGGGACAGATACGCAGTATTTT. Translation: CASSPGGPGTDTQYF. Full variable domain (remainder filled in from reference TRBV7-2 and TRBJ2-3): GAGVSQSPSNKVTEKGKDVELRCDPISGHTALYWYRQSLGQGLEFLIYFQGNSAPDKSGLPSDRFSAERTGGSVSTLTIQRTQQEDSAVYLCASSPGGPGTDTQYFGPGTRLTVL.